Following are 10 T cell receptor beta chains from one sample sequenced in a study of chemoradiotherapy in HPV16-positive cancers. Sequencing was performed with immunoSEQ multiplex PCR; in TCRdb, only in-frame clones are kept and a portion is missing. The repertoire holds about 22,000 clones, with 80% to 95% as singletons. Sequencing used blood, obtained from a patient who underwent chemoradiotherapy. These TCRs come from a human donor with HPV-associated anogenital cancer.

This sequence joins TRBV5-1 and TRBJ1-1; maybe TRBD1 (6 bases). With 4 bases removed from V and 0 bases from J, the gap between germline ends came to 7 bases. Germline CDR1 reads SGHRS; CDR2 reads YFSETQ. The length of the CDR3 is 13 residues. The CDR3 reads CASSRDMNTEAFF. The CDR3 DNA sequence: TGCGCCAGCAGCCGGGACATGAACACTGAAGCTTTCTTT.

The J gene is TRBJ2-3, the V gene TRBV7-3; 8 bases map to TRBD2. Germline V gives CDR1 SGHTA, CDR2 FQGTGA. With V trimmed by 6 bases and J by 1 base, 0 bases remained unmatched. This CDR3 is 13 amino acids long. CDR3: CASRGLGTDTQYF. The CDR3 bases are TGTGCCAGCAGGGGACTAGGCACAGATACGCAGTATTTT.

The genes are TRBV7-2 and TRBJ1-1; maybe TRBD1 (5 bases). The CDR3 extends over 13 amino acids. From germline, CDR1 is SGHTA and CDR2 FQGNSA. Trimming pared 6 bases from V and 4 bases from J, leaving 12 bases between. CDR3 in DNA: TGTGCCAGCAGGACACCAGGGACCACTGAAGCTTTCTTT. Translated, it gives CASRTPGTTEAFF.

In nucleotides, the CDR3 is TGCAGCGCTGTGGGACTTAGGGCCGGGGAGCTGTTTTTT. This gives the protein CSAVGLRAGELFF. The rearrangement uses TRBV29-1 and TRBJ2-2; possibly TRBD2 for D (6 bases). Germline V gene data show CDR1 as SQVTM and CDR2 as ANQGSEA. Trimming removed 7 bases from V and 6 bases from J, with 15 bases in between. The CDR3 extends over 13 amino acids.

The gene calls are TRBV7-6 and TRBJ2-5; 9 bases are a match to TRBD1. Germline CDR1 reads SGHVS; CDR2 reads FNYEAQ. The V segment lost 5 bases and the J segment 1 base; nucleotides outside the gene matches: 8. CDR3 length equals 16 residues. CDR3 sequence: CASSQYAGQGQETQYF. The CDR3 DNA sequence: TGTGCCAGCAGCCAATACGCGGGACAGGGCCAAGAGACCCAGTACTTC.

J is TRBJ2-7 and V is TRBV9; the D is unclear. Germline assignment: CDR1 SGDLS and CDR2 YYNGEE. Trimming stripped 0 bases from V and 1 base from J, with 8 bases between. The CDR3 extends over 14 amino acids. CDR3 sequence reads: CASSVGEVSYEQYF. CDR3 sequence (DNA): TGTGCCAGCAGCGTAGGTGAAGTTTCCTACGAGCAGTACTTC. Drawing the rest from reference TRBV9 and TRBJ2-7, the complete variable domain is DSGVTQTPKHLITATGQRVTLRCSPRSGDLSVYWYQQSLDQGLQFLIQYYNGEERAKGNILERFSAQQFPDLHSELNLSSLELGDSALYFCASSVGEVSYEQYFGPGTRLTVT.

This clone appeared a single time. CDR3 protein: CASSPVRGALETQYF. CDR3 DNA sequence: TGCGCCAGCAGCCCGGTCCGGGGGGCTCTGGAGACCCAGTACTTC. The chain joins TRBV4-3 to TRBJ2-5; D is possibly TRBD2 (7 bases). The germline V and J ends were trimmed by 4 bases and 5 bases, with 17 bases remaining between them. In germline, CDR1 is LGHNA, CDR2 YSLEER. The CDR3 sequence is 15 residues long.

This clone appeared a single time. The CDR3 reads CASMGFATNEKLFF. The DNA for the CDR3 is TGTGCCAGTATGGGGTTTGCAACTAATGAAAAACTGTTTTTT. J is TRBJ1-4 and V is TRBV19; no firm D call. CDR3 size: 14 residues. Trimming cost V 7 bases and J 0 bases, with 9 bases left between them. Germline lookup yields CDR1 LNHDA and CDR2 SQIVND (reference sequence).

The chain joins TRBV27 to TRBJ2-7; D is unclear. Germline CDR1 is MNHEY and CDR2 is SMNVEV (reference sequence). CDR3 size: 13 residues. V lost 3 bases and J 4 bases, leaving 10 bases between the germline ends. CDR3 region: CASSFRAGYEQYF. The CDR3 DNA is TGTGCCAGCAGTTTCCGTGCTGGATACGAGCAGTACTTC.

The chain combines TRBV4-1 with TRBJ2-7, with D unresolved. The CDR3 is made up of 13 amino acids. The germline CDR1 and CDR2 sequences are MGHRA and YSYEKL. V lost 4 bases to trimming and J lost 3 bases, with 10 bases between them. The CDR3 loop reads CASSPFVHYEQYF. Here the CDR3 DNA reads TGCGCCAGCAGCCCTTTCGTCCACTACGAGCAGTACTTC.